This T cell receptor (beta chain) was sequenced during a study of radiotherapy plus CTLA-4 blockade in lung cancer. Study-level information: Disease control was achieved by 31% of patients, and objective responses by 18%.

Sequencing used immunoSEQ multiplex PCR; TCRdb keeps in-frame clones, though not all of them. Altogether tens of thousands of clones are present, approximately 80% being singletons, with the ten largest covering 2% to 3%. Participants had chemo-refractory metastatic non-small-cell lung cancer and were treated with focal radiation plus ipilimumab CTLA-4 blockade. The V gene's germline CDR1 is MDHEN and CDR2 SYDVKM. This CDR3 is built from 15 residues. The source material was peripheral blood, sampled from a patient treated with radiotherapy plus ipilimumab. The receptor comes from a human donor with non-small cell lung cancer whose response to radiotherapy plus ipilimumab could not be evaluated. The rearrangement uses TRBV28 and TRBJ1-4, with D perhaps TRBD1 (5 bases). The CDR3 region is CVTRRGPATNEKLFF. Here the CDR3 DNA reads TGTGTCACGAGGAGGGGACCTGCAACTAATGAAAAACTGTTTTTT.